The sequence of this T cell receptor beta chain was determined in a study of response to subunit inactivated influenza vaccine. The study's findings and limits: Few new T cells, the authors suggested, are recruited by each seasonal influenza vaccination.

V lost 4 bases and J lost 5, with 12 bases in between. This CDR3 is built from 13 residues. Germline V gene sequence: CDR1 SGHRS, CDR2 YFSETQ. Concerning this clonotype itself: Antigen unknown.

TCRdb re-called the RT-PCR reads with MiXCR, one entry per CDR3 protein. Of about half a million distinct CDR3 sequences detected, about 25% appear once; the ten largest clones hold over 1.5%. The sequencing used CD4+ T cells sorted from PBMCs, collected 5 days after vaccination. This clonotype was obtained from a man between 45 and 60 years old who received an inactivated influenza vaccine. The chain carries TRBV5-1 and TRBJ2-5, with D perhaps TRBD2 (6 bases). The CDR3 DNA is TGCGCCAGCAGCACGGGACTTCCGGAGACCCAGTACTTC. Residues: CASSTGLPETQYF.